This entry concerns a single T cell receptor beta chain. Original analysis: The assay estimated nucleated cells by amplifying reference gene primers. The repertoire was sequenced with immunoSEQ multiplex PCR; TCRdb's copy has only in-frame clones and lacks some. The DNA was the basis for D and trimming; V, J and clone size are from that table. Among some 290,000 clones listed, about 86% were seen once. These data come from a study of blood T cell repertoires in COVID-19. Looking at the study overall: Sites in the United States, Italy and Spain provided acute and convalescent COVID-19 samples. T cells, B-cell-depleted T cells, or PBMCs supplied cDNA or gDNA.

CDR3 length: 15 amino acids. Germline V gene data show CDR1 as MDHEN and CDR2 as SYDVKM. V lost 7 bases to trimming and J lost 0 bases, with 13 bases between them. This TCR derives from a woman aged 55-69 years with active or convalescent COVID-19. The J gene is TRBJ1-3, the V gene TRBV28; D perhaps matches TRBD1 (6 bases). The specimen sequenced was peripheral blood. CDR3 sequence: CASIPGQFSGNTIYF. The CDR3 nucleotides read TGTGCCAGCATCCCCGGACAGTTCTCTGGAAACACCATATATTTT.